These 19 T cell receptor beta chains were sequenced from one sample in a study of OX40 agonist ivuxolimab in advanced cancers. The repertoire was sequenced with immunoSEQ multiplex PCR; TCRdb's copy has only in-frame clones and lacks some. This sample carries 35,000 to 40,000 clones, over 60% of them seen once, and the ten largest clones take approximately 12%. This specimen was CD4+ or CD8+ T cells sorted from blood, taken in a trial of the OX40 agonist ivuxolimab. The receptors were sampled from an adult with an advanced solid tumor such as melanoma, head and neck, liver or kidney cancer.

The V call is TRBV29-1, the J call TRBJ2-6; possible D gene TRBD2, 5 bases. The CDR3 has 12 residues. Germline V gives CDR1 SQVTM, CDR2 ANQGSEA. CDR3 sequence: CSVASGANVLTF. As DNA, the CDR3 is TGCAGTGTAGCGTCTGGGGCCAACGTCCTGACTTTC.

The chain carries TRBV19 and TRBJ1-2; TRBD1 might be the D (5 bases). Trimming cost V 3 bases and J 4 bases, with 15 bases left between them. The CDR3 runs to 15 residues. The germline gives CDR1 LNHDA, CDR2 SQIVND (reference sequence). The CDR3 DNA is TGTGCCAGTAGTATGGATGGGCAGGGACGCTATGGCTACACCTTC. Translation: CASSMDGQGRYGYTF.

This clone was picked up a small number of times. J is TRBJ2-5 and V is TRBV5-6; 7 positions agree with TRBD1. V lost 2 bases to trimming and J lost 2 bases; unmatched junction nucleotides: 3. The CDR3 is made up of 14 amino acids. CDR1 is SGHDT, CDR2 YYEEEE, per germline. CDR3 region: CASSLQGTQETQYF. The CDR3 bases are TGTGCCAGCAGCTTACAGGGGACACAAGAGACCCAGTACTTC.

The chain has TRBV11-2 and TRBJ2-1; the D gene is possibly TRBD2 (5 bases). Trimming stripped 4 bases from V and 4 bases from J, with 14 bases between. CDR3 length: 15 amino acids. CDR1 is SGHAT and CDR2 is FQNNGV in the germline V gene. The CDR3 DNA is TGTGCCAGCAGCTCACGAGGGAACAGTTACAATGAGCAGTTCTTC. It translates to CASSSRGNSYNEQFF. Variable domain in full (rest from reference TRBV11-2 and TRBJ2-1): EAGVAQSPRYKIIEKRQSVAFWCNPISGHATLYWYQQILGQGPKLLIQFQNNGVVDDSQLPKDRFSAERLKGVDSTLKIQPAKLEDSAVYLCASSSRGNSYNEQFFGPGTRLTVL.

The chain employs TRBV5-4 and TRBJ2-1; D tentatively reads TRBD1 or TRBD2 (5 bases each). This CDR3 is 13 amino acids long. Trimming removed 5 bases at V and 4 bases at J, with 10 bases between. Germline CDR1 reads SGHNT; CDR2 reads YYREEE (reference sequence). The CDR3 sequence: CASRTGPYNEQFF. In nucleotides, the CDR3 is TGTGCCAGCAGAACGGGACCTTACAATGAGCAGTTCTTC.

V and J are TRBV18 and TRBJ1-1; no definite D call. The CDR3 is made up of 13 amino acids. The germline V and J ends were trimmed by 0 bases and 6 bases, with 8 bases remaining between them. The germline V gene encodes CDR1 KGHSH and CDR2 LQKENI. CDR3 sequence reads: CASSPPSGAEAFF. The CDR3, as DNA: TGTGCCAGCTCACCACCGTCAGGCGCTGAAGCTTTCTTT. The whole variable domain, filled in from reference TRBV18 and TRBJ1-1, reads NAGVMQNPRHLVRRRGQEARLRCSPMKGHSHVYWYRQLPEEGLKFMVYLQKENIIDESGMPKERFSAEFPKEGPSILRIQQVVRGDSAAYFCASSPPSGAEAFFGQGTRLTVV.

Only one count was recorded for this clone. The chain uses TRBV30 and TRBJ1-2, with D possibly matching TRBD1 (5 bases). Germline loops: CDR1 GTSNPN, CDR2 SVGIG (reference sequence). This CDR3 has 15 residues. Trimming pared 2 bases from V and 4 bases from J, leaving 17 bases between. The CDR3 sequence is CAWSLSGGAGYGYTF. CDR3 DNA: TGTGCCTGGAGTTTGTCGGGAGGGGCGGGCTATGGCTACACCTTC.

This clone was recorded a few times. The chain carries TRBV4-1 and TRBJ2-1; D could derive from TRBD1 or TRBD2 (5 bases each). Trimming left V 0 bases short and J 7 bases short, with 19 bases between. Germline V gene sequence: CDR1 MGHRA, CDR2 YSYEKL. The CDR3 totals 17 residues. This CDR3 reads CASSQDGGAGWSNEQFF. As DNA, the CDR3 is TGCGCCAGCAGCCAAGATGGGGGAGCTGGGTGGTCGAATGAGCAGTTCTTC.

V usage is TRBV18 and J usage is TRBJ2-5; tentatively, D is TRBD1 (6 bases). The ends were cut back, 2 bases at V and 5 bases at J, with 9 bases in the middle. This CDR3 has 13 amino acids. The germline gives CDR1 KGHSH, CDR2 LQKENI. CDR3 protein: CASSPGGRETQYF. The CDR3 region has the DNA TGTGCCAGCTCACCAGGGGGCAGGGAGACCCAGTACTTC.

The gene calls are TRBV14 and TRBJ1-2; 9 nucleotides line up with TRBD1. Germline V gene data show CDR1 as SGHDN and CDR2 as FVKESK. J lost 4 bases, V lost 3 bases, and 15 bases had no gene match. The CDR3 spans 18 residues. The CDR3 nucleotides are TGTGCCAGCAGCCAGGAATTCTCACAGGGGGCGCTTCCCTATGGCTACACCTTC. This codes for CASSQEFSQGALPYGYTF.

V is TRBV25-1 and J is TRBJ1-4, with a possible D match to TRBD1 (5 bases). Trimming removed 4 bases at V and 3 bases at J, with 12 bases between. This CDR3 has 15 residues. Germline V gene lookup returns CDR1 MGHDK and CDR2 SYGVNS. CDR3: CASSVVAGSNEKLFF. The CDR3 bases are TGTGCCAGCAGTGTTGTGGCAGGGTCTAATGAAAAACTGTTTTTT. Based on the CDR3 plus reference TRBV25-1 and TRBJ1-4, the full variable domain is EADIYQTPRYLVIGTGKKITLECSQTMGHDKMYWYQQDPGMELHLIHYSYGVNSTEKGDLSSESTVSRIRTEHFPLTLESARPSHTSQYLCASSVVAGSNEKLFFGSGTQLSVL.

The CDR3 sequence: CAWSGQGPNTEAFF. CDR3 sequence (DNA): TGTGCCTGGTCGGGACAGGGACCAAACACTGAAGCTTTCTTT. V is TRBV30 and J is TRBJ1-1; 9 positions match TRBD1. The trim removed 5 bases at V and 2 bases at J, leaving 6 bases unmatched. This CDR3 contains 14 residues. Germline V gene data show CDR1 as GTSNPN and CDR2 as SVGIG (reference sequence). Based on the CDR3 plus reference TRBV30 and TRBJ1-1, the full variable domain is SQTIHQWPATLVQPVGSPLSLECTVEGTSNPNLYWYRQAAGRGLQLLFYSVGIGQISSEVPQNLSASRPQDRQFILSSKKLLLSDSGFYLCAWSGQGPNTEAFFGQGTRLTVV.

The chain joins TRBV5-1 to TRBJ1-1, with D uncertain. This CDR3 contains 14 residues. Germline V gene sequence: CDR1 SGHRS, CDR2 YFSETQ. Trimming cost V 2 bases and J 1 base, with 9 bases left between them. The CDR3 nucleotides read TGCGCCAGCAGCTTAATGACATCGAACACTGAAGCTTTCTTT. This translates into CASSLMTSNTEAFF.

The V and J genes are TRBV4-3 and TRBJ2-1; 8 nucleotides align to TRBD1. Germline CDR1 and CDR2: LGHNA and YSLEER. The CDR3 totals 17 residues. J was trimmed by 7 bases and V by 0 bases; bases with no gene match: 11. The chain's CDR3 is CASSQDTWTGLGNEQFF. CDR3 sequence (DNA): TGCGCCAGCAGCCAAGATACGTGGACAGGGCTTGGGAATGAGCAGTTCTTC.

The chain has TRBV29-1 and TRBJ2-1, with D perhaps matching TRBD2 (6 bases). Per germline, CDR1 SQVTM and CDR2 ANQGSEA. Deletions cut 8 bases from V and 5 bases from J, with 19 bases between. CDR3 length: 14 amino acids. The CDR3 DNA reads TGCAGCTCTTGGCGGGGCGGAACTAACAATGAGCAGTTCTTC. Protein sequence: CSSWRGGTNNEQFF.

This clone was observed a few times. This chain joins TRBV7-9 and TRBJ1-4; 7 nucleotides match TRBD1. This CDR3 region has 16 residues. Germline trimming cut 4 bases from V and 3 bases from J; bases unmatched to any gene: 8. Germline V gene data show CDR1 as SEHNR and CDR2 as FQNEAQ (reference sequence). The DNA of the CDR3 is TGTGCCAGCAGCTGGGGGGGGACAGTGGCTAATGAAAAACTGTTTTTT. It yields the protein CASSWGGTVANEKLFF.

V is TRBV27 and J is TRBJ2-3; TRBD2 aligns across 12 bases. V gave up 7 bases and J gave up 4 bases; unmatched junction bases: 6. CDR1 is MNHEY and CDR2 is SMNVEV in the germline V gene (reference sequence). This CDR3 contains 15 residues. The CDR3 bases are TGTGCCAGCAAAAGAAGACTAGCGGGAGCAGATACGCAGTATTTT. As protein: CASKRRLAGADTQYF.

This chain connects TRBV7-8 to TRBJ2-7; 10 bases fit TRBD2. The length of the CDR3 is 16 residues. Germline CDR1 SGHVS, CDR2 FQNEAQ. Trimming cost V 5 bases and J 3 bases; bases outside gene matches: 10. The CDR3 nucleotides read TGTGCCAGCAGCAAAAGGACTAGCGGAGAAATCTACGAGCAGTACTTC. Encoded protein: CASSKRTSGEIYEQYF.

The chain recombines TRBV28 with TRBJ2-3; TRBD1 matches at 8 bases. The germline gives CDR1 MDHEN, CDR2 SYDVKM. There are 15 residues in the CDR3. Trimming took 6 bases from V and 2 from J; bases not matched to a gene: 7. CDR3 loop: CASSTTGVTTDTQYF. As DNA, the CDR3 is TGTGCCAGCAGCACGACAGGGGTCACCACAGATACGCAGTATTTT.